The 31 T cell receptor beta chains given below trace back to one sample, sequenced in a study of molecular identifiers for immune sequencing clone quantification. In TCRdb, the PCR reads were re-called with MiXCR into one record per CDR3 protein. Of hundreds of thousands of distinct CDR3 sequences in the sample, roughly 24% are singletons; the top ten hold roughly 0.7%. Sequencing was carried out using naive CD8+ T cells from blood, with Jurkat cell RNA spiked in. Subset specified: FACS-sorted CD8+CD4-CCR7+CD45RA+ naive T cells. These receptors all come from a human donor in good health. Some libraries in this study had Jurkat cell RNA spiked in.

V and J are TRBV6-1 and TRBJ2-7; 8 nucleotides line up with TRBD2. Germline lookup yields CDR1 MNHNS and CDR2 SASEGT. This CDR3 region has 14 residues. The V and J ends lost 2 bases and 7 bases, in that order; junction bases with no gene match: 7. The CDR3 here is CASSERTSPWEQYF. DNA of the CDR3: TGTGCCAGCAGTGAAAGGACTAGCCCCTGGGAGCAGTACTTC.

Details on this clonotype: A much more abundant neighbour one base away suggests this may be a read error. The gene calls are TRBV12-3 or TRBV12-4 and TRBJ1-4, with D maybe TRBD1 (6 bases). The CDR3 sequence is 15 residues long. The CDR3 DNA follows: TGTGCCAGCAGCCATACCACAGGGTCCCGTGAAAAACAGTTTTTT. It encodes CASSHTTGSREKQFF.

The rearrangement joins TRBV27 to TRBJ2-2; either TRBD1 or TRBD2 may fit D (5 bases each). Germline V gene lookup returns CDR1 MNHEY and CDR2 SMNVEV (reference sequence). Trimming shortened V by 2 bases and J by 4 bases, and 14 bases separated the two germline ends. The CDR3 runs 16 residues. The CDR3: CASSLGGPTFTGELFF. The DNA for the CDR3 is TGTGCCAGCAGTTTAGGGGGACCTACTTTCACCGGGGAGCTGTTTTTT.

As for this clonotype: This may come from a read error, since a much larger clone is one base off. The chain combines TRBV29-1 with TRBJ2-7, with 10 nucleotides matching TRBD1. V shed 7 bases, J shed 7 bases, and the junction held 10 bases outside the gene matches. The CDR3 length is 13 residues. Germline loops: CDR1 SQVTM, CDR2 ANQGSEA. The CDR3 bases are TGCAGCGACCGGGACAGGGGATTGAGGGAGCAGTACTTC. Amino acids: CSDRDRGLREQYF.

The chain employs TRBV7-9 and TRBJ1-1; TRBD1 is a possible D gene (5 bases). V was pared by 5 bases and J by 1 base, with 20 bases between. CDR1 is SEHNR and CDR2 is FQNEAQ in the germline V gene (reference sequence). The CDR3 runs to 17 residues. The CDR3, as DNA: TGTGCCAGCAGCCCACCATTCATATACCAGGGGAACACTGAAGCTTTCTTT. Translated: CASSPPFIYQGNTEAFF. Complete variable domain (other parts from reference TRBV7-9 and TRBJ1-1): DTGVSQNPRHKITKRGQNVTFRCDPISEHNRLYWYRQTLGQGPEFLTYFQNEAQLEKSRLLSDRFSAERPKGSFSTLEIQRTEQGDSAMYLCASSPPFIYQGNTEAFFGQGTRLTVV.

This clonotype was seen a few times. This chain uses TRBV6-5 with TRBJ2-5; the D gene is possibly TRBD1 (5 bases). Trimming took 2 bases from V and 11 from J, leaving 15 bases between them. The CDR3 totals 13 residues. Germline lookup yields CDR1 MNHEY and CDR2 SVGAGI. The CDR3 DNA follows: TGTGCCAGCAGTTACCAGAACATGGGGCGGCAGTACTTC. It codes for CASSYQNMGRQYF.

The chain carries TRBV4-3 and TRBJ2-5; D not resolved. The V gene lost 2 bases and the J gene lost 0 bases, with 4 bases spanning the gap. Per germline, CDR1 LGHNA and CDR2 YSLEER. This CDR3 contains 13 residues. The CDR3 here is CASSQTDQETQYF. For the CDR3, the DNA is TGCGCCAGCAGCCAAACCGACCAAGAGACCCAGTACTTC.

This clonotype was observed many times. In nucleotides, the CDR3 is TGTGCCAGCAGTTTAGGGTCAGGACCTTTAAATGAGCAGTTCTTC. Translated, it gives CASSLGSGPLNEQFF. V and J are TRBV12-3 or TRBV12-4 and TRBJ2-1; D is unresolved. The V gene lost 1 base and the J gene lost 7 bases, with 14 bases spanning the gap. The CDR3 totals 15 residues.

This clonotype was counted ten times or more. The CDR3 loop reads CASSLWTGSTDTQYF. As DNA, the CDR3 is TGTGCCAGCAGCCTGTGGACAGGAAGCACAGATACGCAGTATTTT. The chain has TRBV28 and TRBJ2-3; 7 bases fit TRBD1. The CDR3 length is 15 residues. The V segment lost 6 bases and the J segment 0 bases; nucleotides outside the gene matches: 6. Germline assignment: CDR1 MDHEN and CDR2 SYDVKM.

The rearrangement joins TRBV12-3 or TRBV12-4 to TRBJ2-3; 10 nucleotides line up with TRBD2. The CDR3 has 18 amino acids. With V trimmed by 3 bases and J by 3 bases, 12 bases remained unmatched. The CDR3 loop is CASSLTSSSGSLTDTQYF. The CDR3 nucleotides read TGTGCCAGCAGTTTGACCTCTTCTAGCGGGAGTCTTACAGATACGCAGTATTTT.

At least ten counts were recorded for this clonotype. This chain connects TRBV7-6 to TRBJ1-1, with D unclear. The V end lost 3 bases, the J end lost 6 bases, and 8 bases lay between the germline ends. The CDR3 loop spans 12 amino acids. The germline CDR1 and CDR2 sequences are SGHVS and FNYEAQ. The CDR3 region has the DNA TGTGCCAGCAGCTTCGCTAATTCTGAAGCTTTCTTT. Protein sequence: CASSFANSEAFF. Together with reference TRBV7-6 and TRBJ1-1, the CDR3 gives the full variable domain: GAGVSQSPRYKVTKRGQDVALRCDPISGHVSLYWYRQALGQGPEFLTYFNYEAQQDKSGLPNDRFSAERPEGSISTLTIQRTEQRDSAMYRCASSFANSEAFFGQGTRLTVV.

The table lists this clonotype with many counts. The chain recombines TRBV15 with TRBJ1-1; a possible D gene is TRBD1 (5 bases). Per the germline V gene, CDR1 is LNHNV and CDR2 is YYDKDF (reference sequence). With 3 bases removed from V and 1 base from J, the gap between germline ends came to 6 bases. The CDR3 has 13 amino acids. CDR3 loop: CATSRTENTEAFF. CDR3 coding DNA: TGTGCCACCAGCAGGACAGAGAACACTGAAGCTTTCTTT.

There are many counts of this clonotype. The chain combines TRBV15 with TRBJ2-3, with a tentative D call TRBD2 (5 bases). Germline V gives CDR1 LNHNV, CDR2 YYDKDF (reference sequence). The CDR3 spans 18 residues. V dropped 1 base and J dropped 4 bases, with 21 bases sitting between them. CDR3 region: CATSRGPSGRYGSDTQYF. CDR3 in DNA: TGTGCCACCAGCAGAGGCCCCTCGGGAAGGTACGGATCAGATACGCAGTATTTT.

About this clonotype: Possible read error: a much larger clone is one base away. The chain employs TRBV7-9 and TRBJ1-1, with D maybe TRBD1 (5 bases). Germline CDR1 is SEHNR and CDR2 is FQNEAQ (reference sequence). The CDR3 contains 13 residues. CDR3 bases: TGTTCCAGCAGCCAGGGAGGGAGGACTGAAGCTTTCTTT. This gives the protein CSSSQGGRTEAFF.

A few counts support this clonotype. DNA of the CDR3: TGTGCCAGCACCACAACTGGAGAGGCGGGTAATACGCAGTATTTT. It specifies CASTTTGEAGNTQYF. The chain recombines TRBV12-3 or TRBV12-4 with TRBJ2-3; possible D gene TRBD2, 5 bases. Trimming left V 7 bases short and J 7 bases short, with 21 bases between. CDR3 length: 15 amino acids.

The CDR3 loop is CASSFGERLTGTDTQYF. CDR3 nucleotides: TGTGCCAGCAGTTTCGGGGAGCGGCTGACGGGCACAGATACGCAGTATTTT. The chain combines TRBV28 with TRBJ2-3, with a possible D match to TRBD2 (5 bases). From germline, CDR1 is MDHEN and CDR2 SYDVKM. The V end lost 3 bases, the J end lost 1 base, and 17 bases lay between the germline ends. The CDR3 contains 17 residues.

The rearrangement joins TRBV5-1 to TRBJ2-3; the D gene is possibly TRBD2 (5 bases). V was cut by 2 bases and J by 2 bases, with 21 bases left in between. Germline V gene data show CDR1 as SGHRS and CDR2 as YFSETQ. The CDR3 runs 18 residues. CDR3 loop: CASSLQNGMARATDTQYF. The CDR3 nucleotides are TGCGCCAGCAGCTTACAAAACGGAATGGCGCGGGCCACAGATACGCAGTATTTT.

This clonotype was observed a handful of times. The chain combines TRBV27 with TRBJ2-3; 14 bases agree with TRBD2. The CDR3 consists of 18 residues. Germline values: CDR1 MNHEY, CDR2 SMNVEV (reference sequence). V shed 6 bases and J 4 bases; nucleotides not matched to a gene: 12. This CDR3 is CASSSPGLAGVRADTQYF. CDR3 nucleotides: TGTGCCAGCAGCTCCCCGGGACTAGCGGGAGTGCGGGCAGATACGCAGTATTTT.

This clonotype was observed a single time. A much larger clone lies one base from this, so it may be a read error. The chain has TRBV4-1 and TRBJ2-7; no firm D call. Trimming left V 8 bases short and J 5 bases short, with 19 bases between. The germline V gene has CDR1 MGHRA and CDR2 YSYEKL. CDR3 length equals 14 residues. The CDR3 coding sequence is TGCGCCAGCCGCTCAGGCCCGGGCCTGGACGAGCAGTACTTC. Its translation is CASRSGPGLDEQYF.

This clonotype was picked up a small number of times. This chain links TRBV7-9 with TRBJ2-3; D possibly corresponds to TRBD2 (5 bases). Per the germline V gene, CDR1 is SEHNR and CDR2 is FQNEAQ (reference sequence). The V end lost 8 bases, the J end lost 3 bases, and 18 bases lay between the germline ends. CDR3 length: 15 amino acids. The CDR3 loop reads CASGLSTGNTDTQYF. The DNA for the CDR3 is TGTGCCAGCGGACTTTCGACCGGGAATACAGATACGCAGTATTTT. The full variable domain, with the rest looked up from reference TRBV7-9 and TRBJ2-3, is DTGVSQNPRHKITKRGQNVTFRCDPISEHNRLYWYRQTLGQGPEFLTYFQNEAQLEKSRLLSDRFSAERPKGSFSTLEIQRTEQGDSAMYLCASGLSTGNTDTQYFGPGTRLTVL.

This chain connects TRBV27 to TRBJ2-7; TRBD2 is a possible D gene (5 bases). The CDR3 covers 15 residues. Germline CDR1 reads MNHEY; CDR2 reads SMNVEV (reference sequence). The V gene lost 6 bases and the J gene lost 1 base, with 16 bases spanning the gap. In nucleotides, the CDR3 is TGTGCCAGCAGAACGTTAGGAGGCGGATCCTACGAGCAGTACTTC. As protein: CASRTLGGGSYEQYF.

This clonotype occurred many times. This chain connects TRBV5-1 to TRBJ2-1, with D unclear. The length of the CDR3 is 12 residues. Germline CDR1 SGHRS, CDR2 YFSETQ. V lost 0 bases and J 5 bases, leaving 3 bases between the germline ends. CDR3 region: CASSLEDNEQFF. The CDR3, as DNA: TGCGCCAGCAGCTTGGAGGACAATGAGCAGTTCTTC.

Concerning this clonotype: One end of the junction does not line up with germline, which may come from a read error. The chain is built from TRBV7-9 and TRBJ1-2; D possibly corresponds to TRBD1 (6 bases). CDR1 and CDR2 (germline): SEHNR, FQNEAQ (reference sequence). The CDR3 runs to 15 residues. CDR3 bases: TGTGCCAGCAGCCGAGATCTGGGCAGGGACAATGGCCACACCTTC. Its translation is CASSRDLGRDNGHTF.

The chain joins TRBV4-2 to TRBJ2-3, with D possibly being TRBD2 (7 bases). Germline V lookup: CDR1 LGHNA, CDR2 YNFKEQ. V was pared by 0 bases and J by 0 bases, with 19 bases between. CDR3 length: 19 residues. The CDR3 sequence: CASSQEGGRGAWSTDTQYF. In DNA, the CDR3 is TGTGCCAGCAGCCAAGAGGGGGGCCGGGGGGCTTGGAGCACAGATACGCAGTATTTT.

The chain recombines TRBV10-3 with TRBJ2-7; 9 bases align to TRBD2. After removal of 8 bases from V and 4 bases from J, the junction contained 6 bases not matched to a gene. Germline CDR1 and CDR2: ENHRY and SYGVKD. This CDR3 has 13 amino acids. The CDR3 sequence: CAIGAGGTYEQYF. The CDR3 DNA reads TGTGCCATCGGAGCGGGAGGTACTTACGAGCAGTACTTC.

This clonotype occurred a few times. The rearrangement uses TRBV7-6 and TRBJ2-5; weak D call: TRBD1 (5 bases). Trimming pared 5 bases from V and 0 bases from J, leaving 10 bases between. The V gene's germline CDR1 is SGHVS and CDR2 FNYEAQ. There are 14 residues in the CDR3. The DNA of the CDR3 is TGTGCCAGCAGCCGCTACAGGAACCAAGAGACCCAGTACTTC. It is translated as CASSRYRNQETQYF.

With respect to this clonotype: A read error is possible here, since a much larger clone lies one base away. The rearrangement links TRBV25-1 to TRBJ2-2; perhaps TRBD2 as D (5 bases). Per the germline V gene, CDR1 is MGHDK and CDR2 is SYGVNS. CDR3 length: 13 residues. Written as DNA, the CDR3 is TGTGCCAGCAGTGTGCCAAACACCGGGGAGCTGCTTTTT. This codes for CASSVPNTGELLF.

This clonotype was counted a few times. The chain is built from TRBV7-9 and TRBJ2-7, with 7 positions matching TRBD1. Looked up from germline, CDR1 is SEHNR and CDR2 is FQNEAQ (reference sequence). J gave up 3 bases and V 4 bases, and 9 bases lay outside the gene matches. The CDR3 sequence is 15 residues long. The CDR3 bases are TGTGCCAGCAGCTCCGCAGGGGGAACCAACTACGAGCAGTACTTC. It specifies CASSSAGGTNYEQYF. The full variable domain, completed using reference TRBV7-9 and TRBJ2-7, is DTGVSQNPRHKITKRGQNVTFRCDPISEHNRLYWYRQTLGQGPEFLTYFQNEAQLEKSRLLSDRFSAERPKGSFSTLEIQRTEQGDSAMYLCASSSAGGTNYEQYFGPGTRLTVT.

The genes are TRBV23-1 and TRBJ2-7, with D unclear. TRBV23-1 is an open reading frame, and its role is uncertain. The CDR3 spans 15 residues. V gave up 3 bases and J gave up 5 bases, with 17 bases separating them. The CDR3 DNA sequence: TGCGCCAGCAGTCACAGTGGGCCCTGCCGACACGAGCAGTACTTC. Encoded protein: CASSHSGPCRHEQYF.

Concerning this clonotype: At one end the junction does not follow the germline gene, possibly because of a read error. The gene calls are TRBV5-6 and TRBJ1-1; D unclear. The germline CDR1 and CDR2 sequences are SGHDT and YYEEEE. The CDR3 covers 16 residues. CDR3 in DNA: TGTGCCAGCAGCTTTTGGGGAGGTCTCATGAACGCTGAAGCTTTCTTT. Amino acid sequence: CASSFWGGLMNAEAFF.

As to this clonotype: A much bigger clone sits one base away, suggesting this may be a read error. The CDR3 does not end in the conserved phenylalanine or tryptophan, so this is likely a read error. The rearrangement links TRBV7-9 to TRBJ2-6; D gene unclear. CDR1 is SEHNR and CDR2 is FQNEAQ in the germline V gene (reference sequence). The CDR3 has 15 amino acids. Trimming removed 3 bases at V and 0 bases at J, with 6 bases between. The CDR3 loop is CASSFRASGANVLTI. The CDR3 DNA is TGTGCCAGCAGCTTTAGGGCCTCTGGGGCCAACGTCCTGACTATC.